These 26 T cell receptor beta chains share one sample of origin, sequenced in a study of T-cell memory formation after mild COVID-19. From the 5' RACE reads, TCRdb called clonotypes with MiXCR, one entry per CDR3 protein. The sample records 550,000 to 650,000 distinct CDR3 sequences, roughly 17% being singletons. The sequencing input was PBMCs or a T cell subset sorted from them (not recorded which). Every receptor here comes from an adult woman who had mild COVID-19 (a few samples of this study predate the infection). Cell type and time point are not known.

The chain uses TRBV6-6 and TRBJ2-7; D remains unclear. The ends were cut back, 0 bases at V and 3 bases at J, with 12 bases in the middle. The CDR3 consists of 15 residues. CDR1 and CDR2 (germline): MNHNY, SVGAGI (reference sequence). The CDR3 coding sequence is TGTGCCAGCAGTTACTCACCACCAAACGGCTACGAGCAGTACTTC. This codes for CASSYSPPNGYEQYF.

V and J are TRBV11-2 and TRBJ2-3; possible D gene TRBD2, 6 bases. The CDR3 is 16 amino acids. V lost 5 bases, J lost 2 bases, and 17 bases lay in between. CDR1 is SGHAT and CDR2 is FQNNGV in the germline V gene. This chain's CDR3 is CASSTRLGPITDTQYF. CDR3 coding DNA: TGTGCCAGCAGCACCAGACTAGGGCCGATCACAGATACGCAGTATTTT.

In its sample, this clonotype was seen a few times. J is TRBJ1-1 and V is TRBV7-9; a possible D gene is TRBD1 (6 bases). Per the germline V gene, CDR1 is SEHNR and CDR2 is FQNEAQ (reference sequence). The CDR3 runs to 15 residues. Trimming removed 3 bases from V and 0 bases from J, with 11 bases in between. CDR3 in amino acids: CASSFNRALNTEAFF. CDR3 in DNA: TGTGCCAGCAGCTTCAACAGGGCCCTGAACACTGAAGCTTTCTTT.

This clonotype has at least ten counts. This chain connects TRBV7-2 to TRBJ2-7; 11 bases line up with TRBD2. Trimming cost V 5 bases and J 4 bases; bases outside gene matches: 10. This CDR3 region has 16 residues. Germline V gene data show CDR1 as SGHTA and CDR2 as FQGNSA. CDR3 sequence: CASSQQPSGGKYEQYF. In DNA, the CDR3 is TGTGCCAGCAGCCAACAACCTAGCGGGGGGAAGTACGAGCAGTACTTC.

This chain connects TRBV20-1 to TRBJ1-5; D is perhaps TRBD1 (5 bases). This CDR3 region has 14 residues. Germline assignment: CDR1 DFQATT and CDR2 SNEGSKA (reference sequence). Trimming left V 3 bases short and J 0 bases short, with 9 bases between. The CDR3 is CSASRRVSNQPQHF. CDR3 DNA sequence: TGCAGTGCTAGCCGCAGGGTTAGCAATCAGCCCCAGCATTTT.

This clonotype was found a few times. The chain carries TRBV30 and TRBJ2-7; a weak D match, TRBD2 (6 bases). Trimming took off 2 bases at V and 6 bases at J, with 8 bases between the two ends. There are 11 residues in the CDR3. Germline V gene sequence: CDR1 GTSNPN, CDR2 SVGIG (reference sequence). The chain's CDR3 is CAWSRGFEQYF. Here the CDR3 DNA reads TGTGCCTGGAGTCGGGGGTTCGAGCAGTACTTC.

The chain carries TRBV4-2 and TRBJ2-6, with unresolved D. This CDR3 region has 14 residues. Trimming stripped 0 bases from V and 3 bases from J, with 3 bases between. In germline, CDR1 is LGHNA, CDR2 YNFKEQ. For the CDR3, the DNA is TGTGCCAGCAGCCAAGATCTTGGGGCCAACGTCCTGACTTTC. Residues: CASSQDLGANVLTF.

The genes are TRBV6-2 or TRBV6-3 and TRBJ1-1; D not resolved. The V gene's germline CDR1 is MNHEY and CDR2 SVGEGT. Trimming shortened V by 0 bases and J by 7 bases, and 9 bases separated the two germline ends. CDR3 length equals 13 residues. The CDR3 protein is CASSYSTRSEAFF. The CDR3 bases are TGTGCCAGCAGTTACTCGACCAGGAGTGAAGCTTTCTTT.

The rearrangement joins TRBV24-1 to TRBJ2-7; perhaps TRBD2 as D (5 bases). Per germline, CDR1 KGHDR and CDR2 SFDVKD. The CDR3 runs to 15 residues. V shed 9 bases and J shed 7 bases, with 24 bases lying between them. Here the CDR3 reads CATSTPGGSRGEQYF. CDR3 bases: TGTGCCACCTCAACCCCAGGCGGAAGCCGGGGAGAGCAGTACTTC.

This clonotype is classed as medium-sized. The J gene is TRBJ2-7, the V gene TRBV9, with 9 bases that match TRBD2. This CDR3 region has 14 residues. V shed 6 bases and J 2 bases; nucleotides not matched to a gene: 6. Germline V lookup: CDR1 SGDLS, CDR2 YYNGEE. In nucleotides, the CDR3 is TGTGCCAGCAACCCTGGCGGGAGGGCCTACGAGCAGTACTTC. Its translation: CASNPGGRAYEQYF.

At least ten counts were recorded for this clonotype. The V gene is TRBV5-5, the J gene TRBJ2-5, with 8 bases aligning to TRBD1. V lost 2 bases to trimming and J lost 5 bases; unmatched junction nucleotides: 8. Germline-derived CDR1 and CDR2 are SGHKS and YYEKEE (reference sequence). The length of the CDR3 is 15 residues. The CDR3 region is CASSFRDRSRETQYF. DNA for the CDR3: TGTGCCAGCAGCTTCCGGGACAGGAGTAGGGAGACCCAGTACTTC.

The rearrangement uses TRBV10-3 and TRBJ2-1, with D perhaps TRBD2 (5 bases). Germline-derived CDR1 and CDR2 are ENHRY and SYGVKD. This CDR3 has 16 amino acids. Trimming pared 4 bases from V and 9 bases from J, leaving 22 bases between. CDR3 DNA sequence: TGTGCCATCAGTGTGGCCGCCGGGATACCGCCGGGTGAGCAGTTCTTC. Amino acids: CAISVAAGIPPGEQFF.

This clonotype was seen a few times. V is TRBV12-3 or TRBV12-4 and J is TRBJ2-2; D not certain. Trimming pared 6 bases from V and 6 bases from J, leaving 11 bases between. This CDR3 contains 13 residues. The DNA of the CDR3 is TGTGCCAGCAGATTATCAAGCGCCGGGGAGCTGTTTTTT. It yields the protein CASRLSSAGELFF.

The chain joins TRBV6-2 or TRBV6-3 to TRBJ2-7; 7 bases align to TRBD1. The junction had 9 bases not matched to a gene; V was cut back by 5 bases and J by 2 bases. This CDR3 spans 15 amino acids. Germline V gene lookup returns CDR1 MNHEY and CDR2 SVGEGT. CDR3 coding DNA: TGTGCCAGCAGTCAGGGGGACATCCGGACCTACGAGCAGTACTTC. Residues: CASSQGDIRTYEQYF.

This chain connects TRBV4-2 to TRBJ1-4; no definite D call. Germline values: CDR1 LGHNA, CDR2 YNFKEQ. V dropped 0 bases and J dropped 0 bases, with 8 bases sitting between them. This CDR3 spans 16 amino acids. CDR3 nucleotides: TGTGCCAGCAGCCAAGATTTAGATTCAACTAATGAAAAACTGTTTTTT. It encodes CASSQDLDSTNEKLFF.

The rearrangement joins TRBV7-8 to TRBJ1-1, with a weak D call TRBD1 (5 bases). The germline V and J ends were trimmed by 0 bases and 3 bases, with 14 bases remaining between them. Germline loops: CDR1 SGHVS, CDR2 FQNEAQ. The CDR3 length is 16 residues. CDR3 DNA: TGTGCCAGCAGCTTAGCGGCAACAACAGGAGACACTGAAGCTTTCTTT. It codes for CASSLAATTGDTEAFF.

This clonotype was counted only a few times. Written as DNA, the CDR3 is TGCGCCAGCAGCCCCATGGGACAGAGCCCAAATGAAAAACTGTTTTTT. Translated, it gives CASSPMGQSPNEKLFF. The chain recombines TRBV5-1 with TRBJ1-4; TRBD1 aligns across 7 bases. This CDR3 has 16 amino acids. V shed 4 bases, J shed 5 bases, and the junction held 11 bases outside the gene matches. Germline V lookup: CDR1 SGHRS, CDR2 YFSETQ.

The V call is TRBV3-1, the J call TRBJ2-7, with TRBD2 matching over 7 bases. The CDR3 length is 16 residues. V shed 4 bases and J 3 bases; nucleotides not matched to a gene: 12. CDR1 LGHDT and CDR2 YNNKEL come from the germline V gene (reference sequence). CDR3 region: CASSLGGGKADYEQYF. The CDR3 DNA sequence: TGTGCCAGCAGCCTAGGCGGGGGAAAGGCCGACTACGAGCAGTACTTC.

The table lists this clonotype with many counts. The chain carries TRBV18 and TRBJ2-5; D ambiguous. The germline V gene encodes CDR1 KGHSH and CDR2 LQKENI. V lost 2 bases and J lost 1, with 5 bases in between. The CDR3 totals 13 residues. Written as DNA, the CDR3 is TGTGCCAGCTCACCAACCCGCCAAGAGACCCAGTACTTC. This codes for CASSPTRQETQYF.

This clonotype was counted ten times or more. The chain links TRBV6-5 to TRBJ2-2; 8 bases map to TRBD1. With 5 bases clipped from V and 1 base from J, the junction kept 6 bases outside the gene matches. The germline gives CDR1 MNHEY, CDR2 SVGAGI. This CDR3 has 16 amino acids. The CDR3 DNA reads as TGTGCCAGCAGTCGGCGGACAGGGAGGAACACCGGGGAGCTGTTTTTT. This sequence encodes CASSRRTGRNTGELFF.

This clonotype came up a few times. The genes are TRBV23-1 and TRBJ2-3, with TRBD1 identical over 9 bases. TRBV23-1 is designated an ORF whose function remains uncertain. The CDR3 has 17 residues. J lost 0 bases, V lost 6 bases, and 10 bases had no gene match. DNA for the CDR3: TGCGCCAGCAGCCCCCCGCCGACAGGGGGAAGCACAGATACGCAGTATTTT. This codes for CASSPPPTGGSTDTQYF.

This clonotype was seen ten or more times. This chain links TRBV7-9 with TRBJ2-2; TRBD1 matches 11 bases. V shed 5 bases, J shed 7 bases, and the junction held 9 bases outside the gene matches. The CDR3 runs to 16 residues. CDR1 and CDR2 (germline): SEHNR, FQNEAQ (reference sequence). CDR3 sequence reads: CASSIGQGAIDGELFF. CDR3 DNA: TGTGCCAGCAGCATCGGACAGGGGGCGATAGACGGGGAGCTGTTTTTT.

This clonotype has just a few counts. The CDR3 protein is CASIPRAYEQYF. As DNA, the CDR3 is TGCGCCAGCATCCCAAGGGCCTACGAGCAGTACTTC. The chain has TRBV4-1 and TRBJ2-7; D is uncertain. Between the trimmed V and J ends, which lost 7 bases and 2 bases, there was a span of 9 bases. This CDR3 region has 12 residues. Germline V gene sequence: CDR1 MGHRA, CDR2 YSYEKL.

This clonotype was counted only a few times. The chain combines TRBV14 with TRBJ2-7; the D gene is possibly TRBD1 (5 bases). This CDR3 is 15 amino acids long. V lost 1 base and J lost 1, with 11 bases in between. Germline V CDR1 and CDR2: SGHDN, FVKESK. The CDR3 nucleotides read TGTGCCAGCAGCCAAGTTCCTACAGGTTCCTACGAGCAGTACTTC. Residues: CASSQVPTGSYEQYF.

In this sample, this clonotype turned up a few times. The chain uses TRBV7-2 and TRBJ1-4, with D possibly matching TRBD1 (5 bases). V was pared by 5 bases and J by 0 bases, with 13 bases between. There are 16 residues in the CDR3. Germline V CDR1 and CDR2: SGHTA, FQGNSA. The chain's CDR3 is CASSPRGGATNEKLFF. CDR3 nucleotides: TGTGCCAGCAGCCCAAGAGGAGGGGCAACTAATGAAAAACTGTTTTTT.

The chain has TRBV7-3 and TRBJ2-2, with 16 bases that match TRBD2. Trimming took 6 bases from V and 5 from J; bases not matched to a gene: 6. Germline assignment: CDR1 SGHTA and CDR2 FQGTGA. The CDR3 has 17 amino acids. The CDR3 reads CASRNQGLAGGTGELFF. DNA for the CDR3: TGTGCCAGCAGAAACCAGGGACTAGCGGGAGGGACCGGGGAGCTGTTTTTT.